The rows below give T cell receptor beta chains drawn from one sample of a study of read filtering for tumor transcriptome and immune sequencing. MiXCR, run by TCRdb on the reads, gives a single entry per CDR3 protein. The sample comprises roughly 38,000 distinct CDR3 sequences, roughly 13% of which are singletons, and 6% to 8% rests with the top ten. The sequenced material came from a population of CD138-negative cells sorted from bone marrow. The receptors come from a donor over 35 with multiple myeloma. Each CDR3 is given with its conserved first and last residue. The D gene is left open where the match is weak. A clone size is listed for some rows: how often the clone was seen (once, few, many), or a class if it is expanded.

size	D	J	V	CDR3	DNA
.	.	TRBJ1-1	TRBV20-1	CSARWGSTEAFF	TGCAGTGCCAGGTGGGGGAGCACTGAAGCTTTCTTT
many	TRBD1	TRBJ2-7	TRBV18	CASSPQGAREQYF	TGCGCCAGCAGCCCCCAGGGGGCGAGGGAGCAGTACTTC
many	.	TRBJ1-1	TRBV29-1	CSVEGGGGNTEAFF	TGCAGCGTTGAAGGGGGAGGGGGGAACACTGAAGCTTTCTTT
many	.	TRBJ1-1	TRBV28	CASSSSWGTEAFF	TGTGCCAGCAGTTCGTCTTGGGGCACTGAAGCTTTCTTT
many	TRBD1	TRBJ2-7	TRBV10-3	CAHRAGQGSYPYF	TGTGCCCACAGGGCGGGACAGGGTAGTTATCCGTACTTC
many	TRBD2	TRBJ2-5	TRBV20-1	CSASSPGTSGIQETQYF	TGCAGTGCTAGCTCCCCCGGGACTAGCGGGATCCAAGAGACCCAGTACTTC
few	TRBD2	TRBJ2-3	TRBV7-2	CASSLRLAGGPTDTQYF	TGTGCCAGCAGCTTGAGGCTAGCGGGGGGGCCGACAGATACGCAGTATTTT
many	.	TRBJ1-1	TRBV28	CASSPRTSEAFF	TGTGCCAGCAGTCCCCGGACTTCCGAAGCTTTCTTT
many	.	TRBJ1-5	TRBV28	CASSVTGGQPQHF	TGTGCCAGCAGTGTGACAGGTGGTCAGCCCCAGCATTTT
many	.	TRBJ1-1	TRBV11-1	CASSLIGARAFF	TGTGCCAGCAGCTTAATCGGGGCTCGGGCTTTCTTT
medium-sized	.	TRBJ2-1	TRBV29-1	CSVEGEGAYNEQFF	TGCAGCGTTGAGGGAGAAGGGGCATACAATGAGCAGTTCTTC
many	.	TRBJ2-7	TRBV11-2	CASSDGGGPGYEQYF	TGTGCCAGCTCGGATGGGGGGGGGCCGGGCTACGAGCAGTACTTC
many	.	TRBJ2-7	TRBV2	CASSEGTAYYEQYF	TGTGCCAGCAGTGAAGGAACAGCGTACTACGAGCAGTACTTC
few	.	TRBJ2-4	TRBV20-1	CSASSNRKNIQYF	TGCAGTGCTAGTTCGAACCGGAAAAACATTCAGTACTTC
.	.	TRBJ2-1	TRBV6-5	CASKGLNNEQFF	TGTGCCAGCAAAGGACTCAACAATGAGCAGTTCTTC
.	TRBD1	TRBJ1-1	TRBV14	CASSQRFGEGATEAFF	TGTGCCAGCAGCCAACGTTTTGGCGAGGGGGCCACTGAAGCTTTCTTT
many	.	TRBJ1-5	TRBV4-1	CASSPGPLSNQPQHF	TGCGCCAGCAGTCCCGGACCTTTGAGCAATCAGCCCCAGCATTTT
few	.	TRBJ1-6	TRBV6-6	CASSYPFTGGNSPLHF	TGTGCCAGCAGTTACCCATTTACCGGGGGCAATTCACCCCTCCACTTT
many	.	TRBJ1-5	TRBV7-2	CASSPGDGQNQPQHF	TGTGCCAGCAGCCCCGGTGACGGACAGAATCAGCCCCAGCATTTT
many	.	TRBJ2-5	TRBV5-1	CASSLGTAAQETQYF	TGCGCCAGCAGCTTGGGGACAGCAGCCCAAGAGACCCAGTACTTC
many	.	TRBJ1-5	TRBV28	CASRKSSGNQPQHF	TGTGCCAGCAGGAAGAGTAGTGGCAATCAGCCCCAGCATTTT
few	TRBD1	TRBJ2-7	TRBV20-1	CSARTGGMYEQYF	TGCAGTGCTAGGACAGGGGGCATGTACGAGCAGTACTTC